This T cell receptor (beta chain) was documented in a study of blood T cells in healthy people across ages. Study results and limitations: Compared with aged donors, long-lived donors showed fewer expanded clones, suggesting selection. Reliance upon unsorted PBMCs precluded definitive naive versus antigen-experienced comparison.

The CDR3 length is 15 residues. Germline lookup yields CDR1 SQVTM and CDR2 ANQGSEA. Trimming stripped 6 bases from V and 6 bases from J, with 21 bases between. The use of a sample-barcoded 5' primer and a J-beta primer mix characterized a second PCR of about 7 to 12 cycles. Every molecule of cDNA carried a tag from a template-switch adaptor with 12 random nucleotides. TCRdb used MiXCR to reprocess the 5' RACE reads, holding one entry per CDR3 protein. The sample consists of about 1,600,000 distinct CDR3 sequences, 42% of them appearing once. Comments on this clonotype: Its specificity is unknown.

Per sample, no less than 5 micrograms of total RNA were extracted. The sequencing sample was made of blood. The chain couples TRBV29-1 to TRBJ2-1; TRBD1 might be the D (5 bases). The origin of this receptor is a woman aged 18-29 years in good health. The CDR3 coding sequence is TGCAGCGTCGACCCGTTAACAGACAGCCGCAATGAGCAGTTCTTC. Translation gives CSVDPLTDSRNEQFF.